A single sample gave rise to the 24 T cell receptor beta chains below, sequenced in a study of vaccination effects on CD4 cells after COVID-19. No antigen is known for these receptors. Sequencing was preceded by expansion of antigen-specific CD4+ T cells with viral peptide pools in the ViraFEST assay. Scientists isolated CD4+ T cells after a roughly nine-day culture period ended. No vaccinee had earlier SARS-CoV-2 infection, and nucleocapsid antibodies were negative. The table came from immunoSEQ multiplex PCR; TCRdb's copy has only in-frame clones and leaves some out. The sample has tens of thousands of clones; 65% to 85% are singletons. Specimen: CD4+ T cells from PBMCs cultured with HCoV-OC43 spike peptides, collected before COVID-19 vaccination. The subset denotes: HCoV-OC43 spike overlapping peptide pool stimulation. All receptors come from a human donor who received a COVID-19 vaccine.

This clone was recorded once. The chain is built from TRBV3-1 (or the pseudogene TRBV3-2) and TRBJ2-6; 7 bases are shared with TRBD1. The germline CDR1 and CDR2 sequences are LGHDT and YNNKEL (reference sequence). The length of the CDR3 is 18 residues. The junction had 10 bases not matched to a gene; V was cut back by 1 base and J by 4 bases. This CDR3 reads CASSQVATGMWGANVLTF. The CDR3 DNA reads as TGTGCCAGCAGCCAAGTCGCGACAGGGATGTGGGGGGCCAACGTCCTGACTTTC.

The chain combines TRBV4-1 with TRBJ1-3; a weak D match, TRBD1 (5 bases). V lost 1 base, J lost 0 bases, and 10 bases lay in between. The CDR3 consists of 16 residues. Germline V CDR1 and CDR2: MGHRA, YSYEKL. CDR3 protein: CASSQARGTSGNTIYF. The CDR3 bases are TGCGCCAGCAGCCAAGCAAGGGGAACCTCTGGAAACACCATATATTTT.

The chain couples TRBV5-5 to TRBJ1-2; D is undetermined. The CDR3 spans 13 residues. Between the trimmed V and J ends, which lost 1 base and 8 bases, there was a span of 12 bases. Germline V CDR1 and CDR2: SGHKS, YYEKEE (reference sequence). The CDR3 DNA is TGTGCCAGCAGCTTGTCCGACGAGGGAGGCTACACCTTC. Amino acid sequence: CASSLSDEGGYTF.

The rearrangement uses TRBV5-1 and TRBJ2-1; a weak D match, TRBD1 (6 bases). The V and J ends lost 6 bases and 6 bases respectively, with 16 bases between them. This CDR3 is 14 amino acids long. CDR1 is SGHRS, CDR2 YFSETQ, per germline. CDR3 amino acids: CASIQGPPGNEQFF. CDR3 nucleotides: TGCGCCAGCATACAGGGCCCCCCCGGCAATGAGCAGTTCTTC.

The rearrangement links TRBV5-1 to TRBJ2-5; D possibly corresponds to TRBD1 (6 bases). V was pared by 1 base and J by 9 bases, with 19 bases between. Germline CDR1 is SGHRS and CDR2 is YFSETQ. The CDR3 spans 15 residues. The CDR3 here is CASSLLEGERSAQYF. The CDR3 coding sequence is TGCGCCAGCAGCTTGCTAGAGGGGGAGCGGAGTGCCCAGTACTTC.

This rearrangement joins TRBV2 to TRBJ2-4; 7 positions match TRBD1. CDR1 and CDR2 from the germline V gene are SNHLY and FYNNEI. This CDR3 comprises 13 residues. The CDR3 reads CAQGRLAKNIQYF. In DNA, the CDR3 is TGTGCACAGGGGAGACTAGCCAAAAACATTCAGTACTTC.

This chain joins TRBV6-5 and TRBJ2-5, with 10 positions matching TRBD2. The CDR3 consists of 16 residues. The germline V gene encodes CDR1 MNHEY and CDR2 SVGAGI. V shed 2 bases, J shed 2 bases, and the junction held 5 bases outside the gene matches. CDR3 protein: CASSYEVAGGQETQYF. CDR3 DNA sequence: TGTGCCAGCAGTTACGAAGTAGCGGGGGGACAAGAGACCCAGTACTTC.

The chain is built from TRBV5-1 and TRBJ2-3, with 7 positions matching TRBD2. The V and J ends lost 5 bases and 0 bases, in that order; junction bases with no gene match: 6. From germline, CDR1 is SGHRS and CDR2 YFSETQ. This CDR3 contains 15 residues. The CDR3 sequence is CASSHERGSTDTQYF. For the CDR3, the DNA is TGCGCCAGCAGTCATGAGCGGGGTAGCACAGATACGCAGTATTTT.

This sequence joins TRBV5-5 and TRBJ2-7, with D possibly TRBD1 on 6 matching bases. Trimming stripped 4 bases from V and 7 bases from J, with 15 bases between. The CDR3 is made up of 13 amino acids. In germline, CDR1 is SGHKS, CDR2 YYEKEE (reference sequence). CDR3 sequence reads: CASSLRDTVEQYV. The CDR3 nucleotides read TGTGCCAGCAGCCTACGGGACACCGTTGAGCAGTACGTC.

The genes are TRBV19 and TRBJ2-1; 16 bases agree with TRBD2. The CDR3 length is 19 residues. CDR1 LNHDA and CDR2 SQIVND come from the germline V gene (reference sequence). J gave up 4 bases and V 5 bases, and 11 bases lay outside the gene matches. As DNA, the CDR3 is TGTGCCAGTAGTGTAACCGGGACTAGCGGGGGGGCTCAGTACAATGAGCAGTTCTTC. This gives the protein CASSVTGTSGGAQYNEQFF.

CDR3 nucleotides: TGTGCCAGCAGCTCACAGGGGACTAATGAAAAACTGTTTTTT. It codes for CASSSQGTNEKLFF. V usage is TRBV28 and J usage is TRBJ1-4; TRBD1 matches 7 bases. The CDR3 extends over 14 amino acids. The V segment lost 6 bases and the J segment 2 bases; nucleotides outside the gene matches: 3. Germline V gene lookup returns CDR1 MDHEN and CDR2 SYDVKM.

This clone was detected only once. The chain carries TRBV5-6 and TRBJ2-5; TRBD1 aligns across 8 bases. This CDR3 region has 17 residues. After removal of 1 base from V and 0 bases from J, the junction contained 8 bases not matched to a gene. Germline CDR1 SGHDT, CDR2 YYEEEE. CDR3 sequence: CASSLRTGMRYQETQYF. The CDR3 DNA is TGTGCCAGCAGCTTGAGGACAGGGATGCGGTACCAAGAGACCCAGTACTTC.

The V call is TRBV5-6, the J call TRBJ2-6; unclear D gene. CDR3 size: 15 residues. The V end lost 0 bases, the J end lost 0 bases, and 4 bases lay between the germline ends. CDR1 and CDR2 (germline): SGHDT, YYEEEE. Here the CDR3 reads CASSLGLSGANVLTF. The CDR3 DNA sequence: TGTGCCAGCAGCTTGGGACTCTCTGGGGCCAACGTCCTGACTTTC.

The chain joins TRBV30 to TRBJ1-5; D uncertain. The CDR3 is 13 residues long. V lost 1 base, J lost 3 bases, and 7 bases lay in between. Per the germline V gene, CDR1 is GTSNPN and CDR2 is SVGIG (reference sequence). CDR3 loop: CAWSGSPNQPQHF. Written as DNA, the CDR3 is TGTGCCTGGAGTGGGAGTCCCAATCAGCCCCAGCATTTT.

The CDR3: CASSLAGTSGDEQFF. CDR3 coding DNA: TGTGCCAGCAGCTTGGCCGGGACTAGCGGCGATGAGCAGTTCTTC. This rearrangement joins TRBV7-2 to TRBJ2-1; 11 bases line up with TRBD2. V lost 3 bases, J lost 8 bases, and 6 bases stayed unmatched. The germline V gene encodes CDR1 SGHTA and CDR2 FQGNSA. This CDR3 has 15 residues.

The rearrangement joins TRBV30 to TRBJ2-3; D is unresolved. The CDR3 consists of 13 residues. The V end was cut by 1 base, the J end by 0 bases, with 5 bases between. Germline loops: CDR1 GTSNPN, CDR2 SVGIG (reference sequence). CDR3 coding DNA: TGTGCCTGGAGTGAGAGGAGCACAGATACGCAGTATTTT. It encodes CAWSERSTDTQYF.

The CDR3 DNA is TGTGCCAGTAGTAGTAGGGGAGAGACCCAGTACTTC. Translating gives CASSSRGETQYF. The chain recombines TRBV19 with TRBJ2-5; possibly TRBD1 for D (5 bases). Germline V gives CDR1 LNHDA, CDR2 SQIVND (reference sequence). Trimming removed 4 bases from V and 4 bases from J, with 7 bases in between. The CDR3 loop spans 12 amino acids. Full variable domain (missing parts from reference TRBV19 and TRBJ2-5): DGGITQSPKYLFRKEGQNVTLSCEQNLNHDAMYWYRQDPGQGLRLIYYSQIVNDFQKGDIAEGYSVSREKKESFPLTVTSAQKNPTAFYLCASSSRGETQYFGPGTRLLVL.

In its sample, this clone was seen once. V and J are TRBV6-6 and TRBJ2-5; D perhaps matches TRBD1 (6 bases). Trimming shortened V by 2 bases and J by 2 bases, and 9 bases separated the two germline ends. Germline V gene sequence: CDR1 MNHNY, CDR2 SVGAGI (reference sequence). The CDR3 is 14 amino acids. DNA of the CDR3: TGTGCCAGCAGTTACCCGACAGGTCAAGAGACCCAGTACTTC. Its translation: CASSYPTGQETQYF.

This chain uses TRBV14 with TRBJ1-1; D remains unclear. Germline lookup yields CDR1 SGHDN and CDR2 FVKESK. V lost 6 bases, J lost 1 base, and 6 bases lay in between. CDR3 length: 12 residues. CDR3 region: CASSHGNTEAFF. The CDR3 DNA sequence: TGTGCCAGCAGTCATGGGAACACTGAAGCTTTCTTT.

The chain uses TRBV3-1 (or the pseudogene TRBV3-2) and TRBJ2-5; TRBD2 matches 8 bases. Per the germline V gene, CDR1 is LGHDT and CDR2 is YNNKEL (reference sequence). Trimming took 4 bases from V and 3 from J; bases not matched to a gene: 1. CDR3 length: 13 residues. The CDR3 bases are TGTGCCAGCAGCCCGCGGGGGGAAGAGACCCAGTACTTC. This codes for CASSPRGEETQYF.

The chain uses TRBV25-1 and TRBJ1-1; 7 bases map to TRBD1. Germline values: CDR1 MGHDK, CDR2 SYGVNS. The CDR3 totals 15 residues. V was clipped by 0 bases and J by 5 bases; unmatched bases: 6. CDR3 in amino acids: CASSEYRQGGTEAFF. The CDR3 nucleotides read TGTGCCAGCAGTGAATATAGACAGGGAGGGACTGAAGCTTTCTTT.

This chain links TRBV28 with TRBJ2-1, with a weak D call TRBD2 (7 bases). V lost 10 bases and J lost 9, with 22 bases in between. The CDR3 is made up of 14 amino acids. CDR1 and CDR2 from the germline V gene are MDHEN and SYDVKM. CDR3 bases: TGTGCCACCGACAACCCGGGGGGCCGGGGTGAGCAGTTCTTC. Its protein product is CATDNPGGRGEQFF.

The gene calls are TRBV30 and TRBJ1-2; D possibly corresponds to TRBD1 (5 bases). The CDR3 has 13 amino acids. V was cut by 8 bases and J by 4 bases, with 17 bases left in between. Germline V gene sequence: CDR1 GTSNPN, CDR2 SVGIG (reference sequence). The CDR3 protein is CALGVNRGYGYTF. In nucleotides, the CDR3 is TGTGCCCTGGGGGTCAACCGGGGCTATGGCTACACCTTC.

The chain carries TRBV2 and TRBJ1-2, with no clear D. The germline V and J ends were trimmed by 8 bases and 3 bases, with 16 bases remaining between them. Germline lookup yields CDR1 SNHLY and CDR2 FYNNEI. CDR3 size: 14 residues. The CDR3 is CASVTAGRDYGYTF. The CDR3 bases are TGTGCCAGCGTTACAGCGGGGAGAGACTATGGCTACACCTTC.